The T cell receptor (beta chain) described here comes from a study of cytomegalovirus exposure and HLA in healthy donors. Across the study: The same platform used for the approximately 670 first-cohort repertoires was also used for the 95 to 150 validation repertoires, as a later analysis reported. Study conclusions and caveats: With high specificity and sensitivity, the classifier reportedly diagnosed cytomegalovirus status. Listed as cytomegalovirus-associated were more than 150 TCR beta chains.

A remark on this clone: Its antigen is not known.

The method was immunoSEQ multiplex PCR; TCRdb's version includes in-frame clones alone and lacks a portion of them. The repertoire consists of around 100,000 clones, with roughly 85% occurring once and the leading ten covering 20% to 25%. The germline V and J ends were trimmed by 2 bases and 0 bases, with 10 bases remaining between them. Germline lookup yields CDR1 GTSNPN and CDR2 SVGIG (reference sequence). The CDR3 is made up of 14 amino acids. The TCR comes from a man in his late teens or twenties in good health and CMV-seropositive. This rearrangement joins TRBV30 to TRBJ2-5; D may be TRBD1 (6 bases). The source material was PBMCs. The CDR3 region is CAWSYGGHQETQYF. The CDR3 nucleotides read TGTGCCTGGAGTTATGGGGGCCACCAAGAGACCCAGTACTTC.